These 17 T cell receptor beta chains came from one sample sequenced in a study of blood T cell repertoires in COVID-19. Generated by immunoSEQ multiplex PCR, the TCRdb table keeps only in-frame clones and is missing some. The table has 250,000 to 350,000 clones, about nine tenths seen once. Sequencing input: peripheral blood. These receptors were taken from a woman aged 40 to 50 who had recovered from COVID-19.

This clone was observed a single time. The chain carries TRBV19 and TRBJ2-3; TRBD2 agrees at 10 bases. This CDR3 has 14 residues. Germline V gene lookup returns CDR1 LNHDA and CDR2 SQIVND (reference sequence). Germline trimming cut 5 bases from V and 5 bases from J; bases unmatched to any gene: 4. The CDR3 is CASSEGLALDTQYF. Here the CDR3 DNA reads TGTGCCAGTAGTGAGGGACTAGCGTTAGATACGCAGTATTTT.

The chain joins TRBV9 to TRBJ2-3; 9 bases agree with TRBD1. The V and J ends lost 0 bases and 8 bases, in that order; junction bases with no gene match: 7. The CDR3 totals 15 residues. From germline, CDR1 is SGDLS and CDR2 YYNGEE. CDR3 in amino acids: CASSVGGQGDGTQYF. The CDR3 bases are TGTGCCAGCAGCGTAGGGGGACAGGGAGACGGTACGCAGTATTTT.

For the CDR3, the DNA is TGTGCCAGCAGACCAATTGGACAAGTGAACACTGAAGCTTTCTTT. It specifies CASRPIGQVNTEAFF. The J gene is TRBJ1-1, the V gene TRBV5-6; D is possibly TRBD1 (5 bases). V lost 5 bases, J lost 0 bases, and 14 bases lay in between. This CDR3 comprises 15 residues. The V gene's germline CDR1 is SGHDT and CDR2 YYEEEE.

The chain employs TRBV24-1 and TRBJ1-1; 9 bases match TRBD1. Losses at the gene ends were 6 bases for V and 7 bases for J; bases not matched to a gene: 8. This CDR3 spans 14 amino acids. CDR1 and CDR2 (germline): KGHDR, SFDVKD. CDR3 nucleotide sequence: TGTGCCACCAGTAGGGGACAGGGAACCGGTGAAGCTTTCTTT. It codes for CATSRGQGTGEAFF.

The rearrangement links TRBV24-1 to TRBJ2-2; 10 nucleotides align to TRBD1. With V trimmed by 2 bases and J by 6 bases, 5 bases remained unmatched. CDR3 size: 16 residues. CDR1 is KGHDR, CDR2 SFDVKD, per germline. CDR3 in amino acids: CATSDWTGQGSGELFF. The CDR3 nucleotides read TGTGCCACCAGTGATTGGACGGGACAGGGGTCCGGGGAGCTGTTTTTT.

This clone is a singleton in its sample. The chain is built from TRBV23-1 and TRBJ2-2; 8 bases map to TRBD1. TRBV23-1 is an ORF for which the function is uncertain. V was pared by 3 bases and J by 3 bases, with 9 bases of the junction left unmatched. The CDR3 totals 17 residues. CDR3 nucleotides: TGCGCCAGCAGTCAGACCGGGACAGGAGGGGACACCGGGGAGCTGTTTTTT. This codes for CASSQTGTGGDTGELFF.

V is TRBV7-9 and J is TRBJ1-6, with D tentatively TRBD1 (5 bases). This CDR3 is 17 amino acids long. With 1 base removed from V and 7 bases from J, the gap between germline ends came to 17 bases. Germline V gene sequence: CDR1 SEHNR, CDR2 FQNEAQ (reference sequence). The chain's CDR3 is CASSLEVAREGNSPLHF. In nucleotides, the CDR3 is TGTGCCAGCAGCTTAGAAGTTGCGAGGGAGGGGAATTCACCCCTCCACTTT.

The chain employs TRBV27 and TRBJ2-4, with 7 bases lining up with TRBD2. The CDR3 is 16 amino acids. Germline-derived CDR1 and CDR2 are MNHEY and SMNVEV (reference sequence). With V trimmed by 0 bases and J by 11 bases, 13 bases remained unmatched. CDR3 in amino acids: CASSLSVRGGFNLQYF. CDR3 sequence (DNA): TGTGCCAGCAGTTTATCAGTTCGCGGGGGATTCAACCTTCAGTACTTC.

The rearrangement uses TRBV4-1 and TRBJ2-1, with D perhaps TRBD2 (5 bases). The V end was cut by 4 bases, the J end by 3 bases, with 10 bases between. CDR1 and CDR2 from the germline V gene are MGHRA and YSYEKL. This CDR3 region has 14 residues. CDR3 nucleotides: TGCGCCAGCAGCCCCAGCCGGGACTACAATGAGCAGTTCTTC. Protein product: CASSPSRDYNEQFF.

The V gene is TRBV11-3, the J gene TRBJ2-7; weak D call: TRBD1 (7 bases). Trimming left V 3 bases short and J 7 bases short, with 13 bases between. Germline values: CDR1 SGHNT, CDR2 YENEEA. The CDR3 contains 13 residues. The chain's CDR3 is CASSFSSGGEQYF. As DNA, the CDR3 is TGTGCCAGCAGCTTCTCGTCAGGGGGGGAGCAGTACTTC.

This chain joins TRBV18 and TRBJ2-2, with D possibly being TRBD1 (6 bases). Trimming shortened V by 3 bases and J by 5 bases, and 13 bases separated the two germline ends. The CDR3 has 15 residues. Germline CDR1 reads KGHSH; CDR2 reads LQKENI. The CDR3 sequence is CASSPGETGTGELFF. The CDR3 DNA reads as TGTGCCAGCTCACCGGGGGAGACAGGTACCGGGGAGCTGTTTTTT. Using reference TRBV18 and TRBJ2-2 for the parts outside the CDR3, the full variable domain is NAGVMQNPRHLVRRRGQEARLRCSPMKGHSHVYWYRQLPEEGLKFMVYLQKENIIDESGMPKERFSAEFPKEGPSILRIQQVVRGDSAAYFCASSPGETGTGELFFGEGSRLTVL.

V is TRBV3-1 (or the pseudogene TRBV3-2) and J is TRBJ2-7, with 8 bases identical to TRBD1. J was trimmed by 6 bases and V by 4 bases; bases with no gene match: 11. Germline values: CDR1 LGHDT, CDR2 YNNKEL (reference sequence). CDR3 length equals 15 residues. CDR3 bases: TGTGCCAGCAGCCGCCCCGGACAGGGTGGACCCGAGCAGTACTTC. Translated: CASSRPGQGGPEQYF.

The V call is TRBV7-2, the J call TRBJ1-5; D is undetermined. V was trimmed by 2 bases and J by 7 bases, leaving 15 bases between them. CDR3 length: 15 amino acids. The V gene's germline CDR1 is SGHTA and CDR2 FQGNSA. CDR3 DNA sequence: TGTGCCAGCAGCTTATTTCTAGGCCCCCAACAGCCCCAGCATTTT. It is translated as CASSLFLGPQQPQHF.

The chain uses TRBV18 and TRBJ2-1; TRBD1 matches 7 bases. Germline V gene lookup returns CDR1 KGHSH and CDR2 LQKENI. After removal of 8 bases from V and 5 bases from J, the junction contained 15 bases not matched to a gene. The CDR3 consists of 16 residues. The CDR3 region has the DNA TGTGCCAGCGAAACAGCCTACAGGGGCCCAAACAATGAGCAGTTCTTC. This translates into CASETAYRGPNNEQFF. The full variable domain, in which reference TRBV18 and TRBJ2-1 provide the parts outside the CDR3, is NAGVMQNPRHLVRRRGQEARLRCSPMKGHSHVYWYRQLPEEGLKFMVYLQKENIIDESGMPKERFSAEFPKEGPSILRIQQVVRGDSAAYFCASETAYRGPNNEQFFGPGTRLTVL.

The gene calls are TRBV11-1 and TRBJ2-1; 9 bases agree with TRBD1. The CDR3 is made up of 16 amino acids. Germline assignment: CDR1 SGHAT and CDR2 FQDESV (reference sequence). V gave up 6 bases and J gave up 7 bases; unmatched junction bases: 13. CDR3 DNA: TGTGCCAGCAGAAACGGCCCGGGACAGGGTGGGAATGAGCAGTTCTTC. This gives the protein CASRNGPGQGGNEQFF.

The V call is TRBV15, the J call TRBJ2-2, with D perhaps TRBD2 (5 bases). The CDR3 consists of 17 residues. Germline lookup yields CDR1 LNHNV and CDR2 YYDKDF (reference sequence). Between the trimmed V and J ends, which lost 6 bases and 2 bases, there was a span of 19 bases. The CDR3 loop reads CATRDPAGSGNTGELFF. CDR3 bases: TGTGCCACCAGAGATCCAGCCGGGTCGGGAAACACCGGGGAGCTGTTTTTT.

The chain couples TRBV6-5 to TRBJ2-1; 9 nucleotides agree with TRBD2. V lost 6 bases, J lost 0 bases, and 3 bases stayed unmatched. CDR1 is MNHEY, CDR2 SVGAGI, per germline. CDR3 length: 15 amino acids. The CDR3 DNA is TGTGCCAGCAGGTCTAGCGGGACCTCCTACAATGAGCAGTTCTTC. Protein product: CASRSSGTSYNEQFF.